Reported below is one T cell receptor (beta chain). These data come from a study of blood T cell repertoires in COVID-19. Study-level background: Whether acute or convalescent, the COVID-19 samples came from the United States, Italy and Spain. From T cells, B-cell-depleted T cells, or PBMCs came the material, which was cDNA or gDNA.

Original methodology: It was from reference gene primer amplification that nucleated cell counts were estimated. The method was immunoSEQ multiplex PCR; TCRdb's version includes in-frame clones alone and lacks a portion of them. V, J and clone size derive from that table, while D and trimming were established from the DNA sequence. The table lists 100,000 to 130,000 clones, about 91% of them singletons. Germline values: CDR1 GTSNPN, CDR2 SVGIG (reference sequence). Trimming left V 3 bases short and J 6 bases short, with 12 bases between. This CDR3 region has 13 residues. The sequenced material came from peripheral blood. The TCR originated in a man aged 50-59 years with active or convalescent COVID-19. V gene TRBV30 combines with J gene TRBJ1-5; D remains ambiguous. In DNA form, the CDR3 reads TGTGCCTGGAGGGCCCCTGGAGCTCAGCCCCAGCATTTT. Translating it yields CAWRAPGAQPQHF.